One and the same sample provided the 3 T cell receptor beta chains below, sequenced in a study of T cell responses to AZD1222 COVID-19 vaccine. Here immunoSEQ multiplex PCR was the method, and the copy in TCRdb shows in-frame clones only, minus some. The data contain around 110,000 clones, about 90% of them singletons. Sequenced material: peripheral blood, taken on day 0 of AZD1222 vaccination. Receptors originate from an adult in good health.

The rearrangement links TRBV18 to TRBJ2-1; D gene ambiguous. Deletions cut 1 base from V and 0 bases from J, with 4 bases between. Germline V gives CDR1 KGHSH, CDR2 LQKENI. The CDR3 covers 14 residues. DNA of the CDR3: TGTGCCAGCTCACCACAGTCCTCCTACAATGAGCAGTTCTTC. Protein: CASSPQSSYNEQFF.

J is TRBJ2-7 and V is TRBV4-1, with 7 bases fitting TRBD2. Germline V CDR1 and CDR2: MGHRA, YSYEKL. V shed 0 bases and J 3 bases; nucleotides not matched to a gene: 5. CDR3 length: 15 residues. The CDR3 sequence is CASSQEGGRNYEQYF. For the CDR3, the DNA is TGCGCCAGCAGCCAAGAGGGAGGGCGGAACTACGAGCAGTACTTC.

The chain uses TRBV6-2 or TRBV6-3 and TRBJ2-1; D is perhaps TRBD2 (5 bases). V was trimmed by 2 bases and J by 0 bases, leaving 8 bases between them. The V gene's germline CDR1 is MNHEY and CDR2 SVGEGT. The CDR3 is 15 residues long. As DNA, the CDR3 is TGTGCCAGCAGTTACCAACGGGGCTCCTACAATGAGCAGTTCTTC. It yields the protein CASSYQRGSYNEQFF.